These 12 T cell receptor beta chains were all obtained from the same sample, sequenced in a study of early T cells in non-severe SARS-CoV-2 infection. One entry per CDR3 protein, called by TCRdb with MiXCR from the 5' RACE reads. The sample includes 75,000 to 100,000 distinct CDR3 sequences, approximately 15% of them seen just once. The specimen was whole blood. These receptors were collected from an adult who was a healthcare worker with PCR-confirmed SARS-CoV-2 infection or an uninfected control (not recorded which).

The chain recombines TRBV12-3 or TRBV12-4 with TRBJ2-7; tentatively, D is TRBD2 (5 bases). V gave up 2 bases and J gave up 3 bases, with 8 bases separating them. CDR3 length: 13 amino acids. The CDR3 nucleotides read TGTGCCAGCAGTTTACGGGATATCTACGAGCAGTACTTC. Translated: CASSLRDIYEQYF.

The sample holds a few counts of this clonotype. The rearrangement joins TRBV27 to TRBJ2-7; 8 bases align to TRBD1. CDR3 length: 12 residues. V gave up 3 bases and J gave up 6 bases; unmatched junction bases: 1. Germline V lookup: CDR1 MNHEY, CDR2 SMNVEV (reference sequence). CDR3 amino acids: CASSLQGAEQYF. CDR3 in DNA: TGTGCCAGCAGTTTGCAGGGGGCCGAGCAGTACTTC.

In this sample, this clonotype turned up a few times. V gene TRBV29-1 combines with J gene TRBJ1-1; TRBD1 aligns across 8 bases. The V gene end was trimmed by 8 bases and the J gene end by 3 bases; junction bases not matched to a gene: 11. The CDR3 extends over 14 amino acids. Germline CDR1 reads SQVTM; CDR2 reads ANQGSEA. The CDR3 loop reads CSPYDRGGDTEAFF. The CDR3 coding sequence is TGCAGCCCGTACGACAGGGGAGGTGACACTGAAGCTTTCTTT.

The chain joins TRBV5-1 to TRBJ2-4, with 8 bases that match TRBD2. The length of the CDR3 is 15 residues. With V trimmed by 4 bases and J by 7 bases, 10 bases remained unmatched. CDR1 is SGHRS and CDR2 is YFSETQ in the germline V gene. In DNA form, the CDR3 reads TGCGCCAGCAGCAGGGGGGACACGGGAGGGAACATTCAGTACTTC. Its translation is CASSRGDTGGNIQYF. Full variable domain (rest looked up from reference TRBV5-1 and TRBJ2-4): KAGVTQTPRYLIKTRGQQVTLSCSPISGHRSVSWYQQTPGQGLQFLFEYFSETQRNKGNFPGRFSGRQFSNSRSEMNVSTLELGDSALYLCASSRGDTGGNIQYFGAGTRLSVL.

This clonotype was recorded a few times. V gene TRBV6-5 combines with J gene TRBJ2-3, with D possibly TRBD2 on 6 matching bases. The CDR3 has 14 amino acids. Germline V gives CDR1 MNHEY, CDR2 SVGAGI. Trimming cost V 4 bases and J 1 base, with 9 bases left between them. The CDR3 sequence: CASSSSVRTDTQYF. CDR3 DNA: TGTGCCAGCAGTTCTAGCGTTCGCACAGATACGCAGTATTTT.

The chain has TRBV6-5 and TRBJ1-2; perhaps TRBD1 as D (6 bases). Trimming took off 4 bases at V and 3 bases at J, with 15 bases between the two ends. Germline assignment: CDR1 MNHEY and CDR2 SVGAGI. CDR3 length equals 15 residues. CDR3 residues: CASSLGAGGDYGYTF. The DNA for the CDR3 is TGTGCCAGCAGTTTGGGGGCCGGGGGCGACTATGGCTACACCTTC.

This clonotype has more than one count but fewer than ten. The chain couples TRBV12-3 or TRBV12-4 to TRBJ1-3; D unresolved. The V and J ends lost 6 bases and 1 base respectively, with 16 bases between them. The CDR3 loop spans 16 amino acids. The CDR3 sequence is CASREGAIGSGNTIYF. The DNA for the CDR3 is TGTGCCAGCAGGGAGGGAGCGATCGGGTCTGGAAACACCATATATTTT.

This clonotype has a count of ten or more. The V and J genes are TRBV5-1 and TRBJ2-3; weak D call: TRBD1 (6 bases). Trimming left V 1 base short and J 5 bases short, with 11 bases between. This CDR3 contains 14 residues. CDR1 and CDR2 (germline): SGHRS, YFSETQ. The DNA of the CDR3 is TGCGCCAGCAGCTTGCAAAACAGGGAAGATACGCAGTATTTT. Protein sequence: CASSLQNREDTQYF.

There are many counts of this clonotype. J is TRBJ2-3 and V is TRBV5-6, with D unresolved. V was clipped by 1 base and J by 2 bases, with 8 bases between them. Germline V lookup: CDR1 SGHDT, CDR2 YYEEEE. CDR3 size: 14 residues. The CDR3 DNA follows: TGTGCCAGCAGCTTGAAGCCGGCCACAGATACGCAGTATTTT. It specifies CASSLKPATDTQYF.

This clonotype was observed many times. CDR3 bases: TGTGCCAGCAGCTGGGCGGGAGGGCCCCCAGAGACCCAGTACTTC. Its translation: CASSWAGGPPETQYF. The genes are TRBV5-8 and TRBJ2-5; 9 nucleotides line up with TRBD2. J lost 4 bases, V lost 3 bases, and 7 bases had no gene match. The CDR3 length is 15 residues. The germline CDR1 and CDR2 sequences are SGHTS and YDEGEE.

The chain joins TRBV20-1 to TRBJ2-1, with D tentatively TRBD2 (5 bases). This CDR3 spans 14 amino acids. V gave up 0 bases and J gave up 2 bases, with 8 bases separating them. Germline CDR1 DFQATT, CDR2 SNEGSKA (reference sequence). CDR3 protein: CSARDHGTYNEQFF. The DNA for the CDR3 is TGCAGTGCTAGAGATCACGGGACCTACAATGAGCAGTTCTTC.

The J gene is TRBJ2-2, the V gene TRBV11-2; the D gene could be TRBD1 or TRBD2 (5 bases each). Germline V gives CDR1 SGHAT, CDR2 FQNNGV. The CDR3 loop spans 16 amino acids. The V and J ends lost 7 bases and 1 base respectively, with 16 bases between them. The CDR3 DNA sequence: TGTGCCAGCACCTACCCCGGGACCGAGAACACCGGGGAGCTGTTTTTT. This codes for CASTYPGTENTGELFF.